The 5 T cell receptor beta chains below all came from one sample that was sequenced in a study of PD-L1 blockade in urothelial cancer. Profiling relied on immunoSEQ multiplex PCR, and the TCRdb table lists in-frame clones only, not all of them. Here the sample spans about 84,000 clones, roughly 87% being singletons. This sample comprised PBMCs, obtained around atezolizumab (anti-PD-L1) treatment. The receptors here all came from a man in his 70s with urothelial cancer.

The chain joins TRBV11-2 to TRBJ1-1, with 7 bases lining up with TRBD1. The CDR3 is 14 amino acids. The ends lost 0 bases at V and 7 bases at J; junction bases unmatched: 5. Germline lookup yields CDR1 SGHAT and CDR2 FQNNGV. The CDR3 region is CASSLDGPGGEAFF. For the CDR3, the DNA is TGTGCCAGCAGCTTAGATGGGCCAGGGGGTGAAGCTTTCTTT.

The sample holds a few counts of this clone. V is TRBV10-3 and J is TRBJ1-4; D uncertain. The CDR3 is 13 residues long. Deletions cut 7 bases from V and 2 bases from J, with 8 bases between. Germline V gene sequence: CDR1 ENHRY, CDR2 SYGVKD. In nucleotides, the CDR3 is TGTGCCATCAAGACGGAGACTAATGAAAAACTGTTTTTT. The encoded protein is CAIKTETNEKLFF.

The chain employs TRBV21-1 and TRBJ2-7; the table's D gene call, TRBD2, was not cross checked with the DNA. TRBV21-1 has pseudogene status. This CDR3 spans 17 amino acids. The CDR3 DNA reads TGTGCCAGCAGCAAACGAGCTCGGGGGGGGCTCGCCTACGAGCAGTACTTC. Translated, it gives CASSKRARGGLAYEQYF.

The V and J genes are TRBV2 and TRBJ1-2, with 10 bases identical to TRBD1. Germline V lookup: CDR1 SNHLY, CDR2 FYNNEI. The J segment lost 7 bases and the V segment lost 1 base, leaving 6 bases of the junction unmatched. The CDR3 has 15 amino acids. DNA for the CDR3: TGTGCCAGCAGTGAAGGCGACAGGGGGCCTGCTGGCTACACCTTC. Translating gives CASSEGDRGPAGYTF.

This clone was seen only a few times. This chain joins TRBV5-6 and TRBJ2-6; possibly TRBD1 for D (6 bases). Trimming removed 5 bases from V and 6 bases from J, with 24 bases in between. CDR1 is SGHDT, CDR2 YYEEEE, per germline. The CDR3 covers 18 residues. The CDR3 reads CASSPLGDKALQANVLTF. The CDR3, as DNA: TGTGCCAGCAGTCCATTGGGGGACAAAGCTCTGCAGGCCAACGTCCTGACTTTC.